The 27 T cell receptor beta chains below come from one sample, sequenced in a study of T cells after posttransplantation cyclophosphamide. Busulfan-fludarabine conditioning, marrow transplant, and cyclophosphamide on days +3 and +4 were administered. The method was immunoSEQ multiplex PCR; TCRdb's version includes in-frame clones alone and lacks a portion of them. Listed for the sample are over 6,000 clones, none seen a single time. Source: PBMCs, taken after allogeneic stem cell transplant with posttransplant cyclophosphamide. The receptors originated from a male patient in his late teens or twenties who received an allogeneic stem cell transplant from an unrelated donor, was CMV-positive, and had acute and chronic GVHD. Part of the T cells may come from the graft donor.

In this sample, this clone turned up many times. The chain employs TRBV2 and TRBJ2-1; TRBD1 aligns across 8 bases. This CDR3 has 16 amino acids. Germline V gives CDR1 SNHLY, CDR2 FYNNEI. Trimming took 7 bases from V and 2 from J; bases not matched to a gene: 10. In DNA form, the CDR3 reads TGTGCCAGCACCGAAGAGGACAGGGAAACCTACAATGAGCAGTTCTTC. Protein: CASTEEDRETYNEQFF.

This clone was counted ten times or more. The genes are TRBV7-2 and TRBJ1-1; no reliable D call. Trimming stripped 1 base from V and 0 bases from J, with 6 bases between. Germline CDR1 SGHTA, CDR2 FQGNSA. The CDR3 covers 14 residues. CDR3 residues: CASSLEQMNTEAFF. CDR3 DNA: TGTGCCAGCAGCTTAGAACAGATGAACACTGAAGCTTTCTTT.

With regard to this clone: One end of the junction varies from germline; a read error may be responsible. The chain combines TRBV2 with TRBJ1-3, with TRBD1 matching 11 bases. Germline CDR1 is SNHLY and CDR2 is FYNNEI. The CDR3 contains 16 residues. CDR3 in amino acids: CASRGQGVISGNAIYF. Written as DNA, the CDR3 is TGTGCCAGCAGGGGACAGGGGGTAATCTCTGGAAACGCCATATATTTT.

This clone was seen repeatedly, ten times or more. The chain has TRBV30 and TRBJ1-2; D not resolved. The germline CDR1 and CDR2 sequences are GTSNPN and SVGIG (reference sequence). The CDR3 loop spans 12 amino acids. Trimming removed 4 bases at V and 3 bases at J, with 9 bases between. The CDR3 sequence is CAWNMAHYGYTF. The CDR3 nucleotides read TGTGCCTGGAACATGGCCCACTATGGCTACACCTTC. Combining the CDR3 with reference TRBV30 and TRBJ1-2 gives the whole variable domain SQTIHQWPATLVQPVGSPLSLECTVEGTSNPNLYWYRQAAGRGLQLLFYSVGIGQISSEVPQNLSASRPQDRQFILSSKKLLLSDSGFYLCAWNMAHYGYTFGSGTRLTVV.

At least ten counts were recorded for this clone. The chain uses TRBV11-2 and TRBJ1-5; D unresolved. The CDR3 sequence is 15 residues long. V gave up 5 bases and J gave up 5 bases, with 16 bases separating them. The germline V gene has CDR1 SGHAT and CDR2 FQNNGV. The CDR3 protein is CASSLDGGRDQPQHF. CDR3 nucleotides: TGTGCCAGCAGCCTCGACGGAGGACGGGATCAGCCCCAGCATTTT.

This clone showed up many times. The V and J genes are TRBV19 and TRBJ2-3; TRBD2 is a possible D gene (7 bases). This CDR3 comprises 13 residues. CDR1 is LNHDA and CDR2 is SQIVND in the germline V gene (reference sequence). The CDR3 nucleotides read TGTGCAACGGGGGGCAGCAGCACAGATACGCAGTATTTT. It specifies CATGGSSTDTQYF.

This clone was picked up many times. The CDR3 region has the DNA TGTGCCAGCAGCTTAGCAGGGCAGGGGCAATACTATGGCTACACCTTC. Translated, it gives CASSLAGQGQYYGYTF. This chain uses TRBV7-9 with TRBJ1-2; D may be TRBD1 (6 bases). V lost 0 bases to trimming and J lost 3 bases, with 14 bases between them. The CDR3 extends over 16 amino acids. Germline loops: CDR1 SEHNR, CDR2 FQNEAQ (reference sequence).

By sample fraction, this clone is medium-sized (0.01 to 0.1%). The rearrangement links TRBV6-1 to TRBJ1-6, with D perhaps matching TRBD1 (5 bases). Germline-derived CDR1 and CDR2 are MNHNS and SASEGT. The CDR3 spans 15 residues. V was cut by 7 bases and J by 5 bases, with 15 bases left in between. In DNA form, the CDR3 reads TGTGCCAGCATTGTGGACACTGTAAATAATTCACCCCTCCACTTT. Translation gives CASIVDTVNNSPLHF.

Ten or more counts support this clone. V and J are TRBV7-9 and TRBJ2-1; TRBD1 matches at 7 bases. V was pared by 4 bases and J by 3 bases, with 6 bases of the junction left unmatched. This CDR3 spans 15 amino acids. Per germline, CDR1 SEHNR and CDR2 FQNEAQ (reference sequence). For the CDR3, the DNA is TGTGCCAGCAGCTCCCCAGGGGGAAGCTACAATGAGCAGTTCTTC. This gives the protein CASSSPGGSYNEQFF.

This clone has ten or more counts. The chain employs TRBV5-4 and TRBJ1-2; TRBD1 matches 9 bases. Germline CDR1 and CDR2: SGHNT and YYREEE (reference sequence). The J segment lost 8 bases and the V segment lost 1 base, leaving 12 bases of the junction unmatched. The CDR3 consists of 16 residues. The CDR3 DNA reads as TGTGCCAGCAGCTTGACCGGGTTCGGACAGGGGCGAGGCTACACCTTC. It codes for CASSLTGFGQGRGYTF.

This clone was recorded many times. The rearrangement uses TRBV28 and TRBJ1-2, with a tentative D call TRBD1 (6 bases). The CDR3 runs to 12 residues. Germline V gene lookup returns CDR1 MDHEN and CDR2 SYDVKM. V was trimmed by 5 bases and J by 8 bases, leaving 12 bases between them. The CDR3 region has the DNA TGTGCCAGCAGTCTCAGGGGCGGCGGCTACACCTTC. Its translation: CASSLRGGGYTF.

This clone was seen many times. This chain uses TRBV7-8 with TRBJ1-6; no clear D. Per the germline V gene, CDR1 is SGHVS and CDR2 is FQNEAQ. V was shortened by 5 bases and J by 10 bases, with 15 bases between the two germline ends. This CDR3 spans 14 amino acids. CDR3 sequence reads: CASSTRPAESPLHF. Written as DNA, the CDR3 is TGTGCCAGCAGCACCCGCCCGGCGGAATCACCCCTCCACTTT.

This clone was counted at least ten times. The chain employs TRBV10-3 and TRBJ2-7; D may be TRBD2 (7 bases). The germline CDR1 and CDR2 sequences are ENHRY and SYGVKD. The CDR3 consists of 17 residues. The V gene lost 0 bases and the J gene lost 3 bases, with 18 bases spanning the gap. The CDR3, as DNA: TGTGCCATCAGTGAGTCAGGGGGGGGCAGGGTCATCTACGAGCAGTACGTC. This sequence encodes CAISESGGGRVIYEQYV.

This clone was observed at least ten times. This chain joins TRBV6-5 and TRBJ1-1, with 9 bases identical to TRBD1. Germline V gives CDR1 MNHEY, CDR2 SVGAGI. Trimming cost V 6 bases and J 6 bases; bases outside gene matches: 8. The CDR3 length is 14 residues. The CDR3: CASRAGTGISEAFF. The CDR3 nucleotides read TGTGCCAGCAGAGCCGGGACAGGGATCTCTGAAGCTTTCTTT.

This clone has ten or more counts. The rearrangement links TRBV5-4 to TRBJ1-6; TRBD1 matches at 9 bases. The CDR3 is made up of 17 amino acids. The germline CDR1 and CDR2 sequences are SGHNT and YYREEE (reference sequence). Trimming cost V 0 bases and J 3 bases; bases outside gene matches: 4. CDR3 bases: TGTGCCAGCAGCTTGGGGGGACAGGGTGGCTATAATTCACCCCTCCACTTT. The encoded protein is CASSLGGQGGYNSPLHF.

This clone was counted many times. The chain carries TRBV7-3 and TRBJ2-3, with D tentatively TRBD2 (5 bases). V lost 2 bases to trimming and J lost 4 bases, with 7 bases between them. CDR1 is SGHTA, CDR2 FQGTGA, per germline. CDR3 size: 13 residues. The CDR3 DNA follows: TGTGCCAGCAGCTTAGGGAGAGCAGATACGCAGTATTTT. This encodes CASSLGRADTQYF.

This clone was recorded at least ten times. V and J are TRBV29-1 and TRBJ1-1; TRBD1 matches at 7 bases. The CDR3 is made up of 13 amino acids. Unmatched junction bases numbered 11, after V lost 6 bases and J lost 7 bases. CDR1 is SQVTM and CDR2 is ANQGSEA in the germline V gene. Here the CDR3 DNA reads TGCAGCGTGCGGAACAGGGGTAGGGATGAAGCTTTCTTT. It encodes CSVRNRGRDEAFF.

Many counts were recorded for this clone. The V and J genes are TRBV7-9 and TRBJ1-1; 7 positions agree with TRBD1. With V trimmed by 4 bases and J by 0 bases, 5 bases remained unmatched. CDR3 length equals 15 residues. CDR1 and CDR2 (germline): SEHNR, FQNEAQ (reference sequence). CDR3 region: CASSSSDRVNTEAFF. The CDR3 DNA is TGTGCCAGCAGCTCCTCCGACAGGGTGAACACTGAAGCTTTCTTT.

This clone was counted many times. The V call is TRBV7-9, the J call TRBJ1-1; possibly TRBD1 for D (6 bases). This CDR3 comprises 15 residues. Germline lookup yields CDR1 SEHNR and CDR2 FQNEAQ (reference sequence). The V and J ends lost 3 bases and 1 base respectively, with 12 bases between them. CDR3 coding DNA: TGTGCCAGCAGCTTCCTAGGGACAAAGAACACTGAAGCTTTCTTT. It specifies CASSFLGTKNTEAFF.

Sample share makes this clone medium-sized. V gene TRBV19 combines with J gene TRBJ2-2; 10 nucleotides match TRBD1. This CDR3 region has 19 residues. V lost 6 bases and J lost 6; bases outside the gene matches: 19. Germline CDR1 LNHDA, CDR2 SQIVND (reference sequence). The CDR3 here is CASRPALKLDRGRAGELFF. In DNA, the CDR3 is TGTGCCAGTAGACCGGCCCTTAAATTGGACAGGGGGAGGGCCGGGGAGCTGTTTTTT.

Many counts were recorded for this clone. The chain recombines TRBV5-6 with TRBJ2-4, with 9 bases lining up with TRBD1. This CDR3 has 11 residues. Trimming at V came to 0 bases and at J to 14 bases, leaving 0 bases not matched to a gene. The germline V gene encodes CDR1 SGHDT and CDR2 YYEEEE. The CDR3 nucleotides read TGTGCCAGCAGCTTGGGACAGGGGGAGTACTTC. Translation gives CASSLGQGEYF. Filled out from reference TRBV5-6 and TRBJ2-4, the complete variable domain reads DAGVTQSPTHLIKTRGQQVTLRCSPKSGHDTVSWYQQALGQGPQFIFQYYEEEERQRGNFPDRFSGHQFPNYSSELNVNALLLGDSALYLCASSLGQGEYFGAGTRLSVL.

This clone was recorded many times. V usage is TRBV9 and J usage is TRBJ1-5; maybe TRBD1 (6 bases). Germline CDR1 is SGDLS and CDR2 is YYNGEE. Trimming removed 3 bases at V and 4 bases at J, with 11 bases between. This CDR3 is built from 14 residues. The CDR3 region is CASSGGTTNQPQHF. CDR3 in DNA: TGTGCCAGCAGCGGAGGGACAACGAATCAGCCCCAGCATTTT.

This clone was counted at least ten times. The chain carries TRBV11-1 and TRBJ2-5; 7 bases fit TRBD2. V was clipped by 5 bases and J by 3 bases; unmatched bases: 9. The CDR3 extends over 15 amino acids. CDR1 SGHAT and CDR2 FQDESV come from the germline V gene (reference sequence). The chain's CDR3 is CASSISGIVEETQYF. The CDR3 bases are TGTGCCAGCAGCATCAGCGGGATCGTTGAAGAGACCCAGTACTTC.

In its sample, this clone was seen many times. The V and J genes are TRBV5-5 and TRBJ1-1; D gene unclear. CDR3 length: 14 amino acids. V dropped 6 bases and J dropped 1 base, with 13 bases sitting between them. Germline V gene data show CDR1 as SGHKS and CDR2 as YYEKEE (reference sequence). The chain's CDR3 is CASTIGRANTEAFF. The CDR3 DNA follows: TGTGCCAGCACCATAGGGCGGGCGAACACTGAAGCTTTCTTT.

This clone was seen repeatedly, ten times or more. The chain recombines TRBV4-2 with TRBJ2-7; TRBD1 agrees at 9 bases. The CDR3 sequence is 17 residues long. Unmatched junction bases numbered 13, after V lost 4 bases and J lost 3 bases. Germline loops: CDR1 LGHNA, CDR2 YNFKEQ. CDR3 in DNA: TGTGCCAGCAGCCCAGCGGGAACTGGACAGGGGATCTACGAGCAGTACTTC. This encodes CASSPAGTGQGIYEQYF.

This clone was found many times. This CDR3 is CASSFDSLLAKNIQYF. DNA of the CDR3: TGTGCCAGCAGCTTCGACAGCTTACTAGCCAAAAACATTCAGTACTTC. V gene TRBV11-3 combines with J gene TRBJ2-4, with TRBD1 as a possible D gene (5 bases). Trimming removed 3 bases from V and 0 bases from J, with 12 bases in between. There are 16 residues in the CDR3. Germline V CDR1 and CDR2: SGHNT, YENEEA.

There are many counts of this clone. The V and J genes are TRBV5-1 and TRBJ2-7, with D tentatively TRBD2 (5 bases). This CDR3 has 13 residues. Germline CDR1 is SGHRS and CDR2 is YFSETQ. The V end was cut by 2 bases, the J end by 6 bases, with 12 bases between. The CDR3 here is CASSFTRDREQYF. DNA for the CDR3: TGCGCCAGCAGCTTCACGAGGGATCGCGAGCAGTACTTC.